Given below is one T cell receptor beta chain in context. This sample is part of a study of blood T cell repertoires in COVID-19. Study as a whole: From the United States, Italy and Spain came samples of acute and convalescent COVID-19.

Recruits, aged about 18 to 90 years, lived in 25 or so US areas. Grouping used clinical history reported by participants in a survey and questionnaire. Germline V gene data show CDR1 as SGHRS and CDR2 as YFSETQ. V was pared by 4 bases and J by 7 bases, with 6 bases of the junction left unmatched. This CDR3 has 13 amino acids. Methods used by the authors: Amplification of reference gene primers was used by the study to estimate nucleated cell counts. Sequencing used immunoSEQ multiplex PCR; TCRdb keeps in-frame clones, though not all of them. V and J calls and clone size are copied from that table; D and trimming were computed from the DNA. This sample carries about half a million clones, about nine tenths of them seen once, and the ten largest clones take approximately 8.3%.

The sequenced sample consisted of PBMCs or T cells enriched from blood (not recorded which). The sequence came from a woman aged 55-70 years who had recovered from COVID-19. The V gene is TRBV5-1, the J gene TRBJ1-2; 8 nucleotides align to TRBD1. CDR3 in DNA: TGCGCCAGCAGCCAACAAGACAGGGGTGGCTACACCTTC. Protein product: CASSQQDRGGYTF.